The 7 T cell receptor beta chains reported below all come from one sample, sequenced in a study of T-cell reconstitution after alpha-beta-depleted transplantation in children. Unique molecular identifiers were used in preparing the TCRbeta library. From the PCR reads, TCRdb called clonotypes with MiXCR, one entry per CDR3 protein. Among hundreds of thousands of distinct CDR3 sequences, about 10% were seen once, and the ten largest hold 2%. The sequencing here drew on PBMCs, taken before TCRalphabeta/CD19-depleted stem cell transplant. The source is a child aged 2 to 15 with inherited bone marrow failure, due to receive a stem cell transplant.

This clonotype was detected many times. This chain uses TRBV2 with TRBJ2-5; no clear D. Trimming left V 1 base short and J 3 bases short, with 6 bases between. Germline CDR1 SNHLY, CDR2 FYNNEI. This CDR3 is built from 13 residues. CDR3: CASSEVTEETQYF. The CDR3 DNA sequence: TGTGCCAGCAGTGAAGTTACAGAAGAGACCCAGTACTTC.

This chain links TRBV30 with TRBJ2-7, with TRBD2 as a possible D gene (6 bases). V was cut by 4 bases and J by 6 bases, with 19 bases left in between. Germline V CDR1 and CDR2: GTSNPN, SVGIG (reference sequence). CDR3 size: 14 residues. The CDR3: CAWMANPHGGEQYF. CDR3 nucleotides: TGTGCCTGGATGGCCAATCCCCACGGGGGCGAGCAGTACTTC.

In this sample, this clonotype turned up many times. The chain couples TRBV12-3 or TRBV12-4 to TRBJ2-7; a possible D gene is TRBD2 (5 bases). V was pared by 7 bases and J by 0 bases, with 10 bases between. This CDR3 comprises 13 residues. CDR3 sequence (DNA): TGTGCCAGCACTCCCGAGGGCTCCTACGAGCAGTACTTC. Protein: CASTPEGSYEQYF.

This clonotype has at least ten counts. The genes are TRBV7-2 and TRBJ2-5; D is uncertain. The ends were cut back, 7 bases at V and 2 bases at J, with 11 bases in the middle. This CDR3 has 13 residues. Per the germline V gene, CDR1 is SGHTA and CDR2 is FQGNSA. This chain's CDR3 is CASNLGEQETQYF. The CDR3, as DNA: TGTGCCAGCAATCTGGGTGAGCAAGAGACCCAGTACTTC. Full variable domain (rest looked up from reference TRBV7-2 and TRBJ2-5): GAGVSQSPSNKVTEKGKDVELRCDPISGHTALYWYRQSLGQGLEFLIYFQGNSAPDKSGLPSDRFSAERTGGSVSTLTIQRTQQEDSAVYLCASNLGEQETQYFGPGTRLLVL.

This clonotype was seen many times. J is TRBJ2-3 and V is TRBV5-1; D is possibly TRBD1 (5 bases). V lost 0 bases to trimming and J lost 0 bases, with 11 bases between them. This CDR3 is built from 16 residues. Germline-derived CDR1 and CDR2 are SGHRS and YFSETQ. The CDR3 nucleotides read TGCGCCAGCAGCTTGGGGACACTCCCTAGCACAGATACGCAGTATTTT. It specifies CASSLGTLPSTDTQYF.

This clonotype came up a few times. V usage is TRBV7-2 and J usage is TRBJ1-2, with D perhaps TRBD1 (6 bases). CDR3 size: 14 residues. The germline V gene encodes CDR1 SGHTA and CDR2 FQGNSA. V was clipped by 1 base and J by 4 bases, with 10 bases between them. The CDR3 sequence: CASSLGGLGYGYTF. CDR3 in DNA: TGTGCCAGCAGCTTAGGGGGGCTTGGCTATGGCTACACCTTC.

Ten or more counts support this clonotype. The CDR3 DNA sequence: TGTGCCAGCAGTTCAGCTAGCAATGGATATTATGAGCAGTTCTTC. Translating it yields CASSSASNGYYEQFF. The chain is built from TRBV27 and TRBJ2-1, with TRBD2 as a possible D gene (5 bases). V gave up 4 bases and J gave up 8 bases, with 18 bases separating them. This CDR3 contains 15 residues. The germline V gene has CDR1 MNHEY and CDR2 SMNVEV (reference sequence).